Listed below are T cell receptor beta chains from one sample, sequenced in a study of memory CD4+ T cells and cytomegalovirus serostatus. TCRdb's table, derived via immunoSEQ multiplex PCR, lists solely in-frame clones and lacks some. Of 70,000 or so clones listed, roughly 78% are singletons. Input material: memory CD4+ T cells from blood. The receptors stem from an adult in good health and CMV-seropositive. Each CDR3 is given with its conserved first and last residue. The D gene is left open where the match is weak. Some rows mark clone size as missing; the rest say once, few, many or name a class of expanded clone.

V gene	clone size	J gene	D gene	CDR3 DNA	CDR3 protein
TRBV7-8	.	TRBJ2-3	TRBD2	TGTGCCAGCAGCCTTAGCGGGAGTCAAGATACGCAGTATTTT	CASSLSGSQDTQYF
TRBV19	.	TRBJ1-1	TRBD1	TGTGCCAGTAGTAGAGGGGGCCAGAACACTGAAGCTTTCTTT	CASSRGGQNTEAFF
TRBV30	few	TRBJ1-1	.	TGTGCCTGGAATAGAGTGAACACTGAAGCTTTCTTT	CAWNRVNTEAFF
TRBV10-3	.	TRBJ1-3	.	TGTGCCATCAGAAGACAAGAAACCTCTGGAAACACCATATATTTT	CAIRRQETSGNTIYF
TRBV5-6	.	TRBJ2-1	TRBD1	TGTGCCAGCAGCTCGACAGGGTTCAATGAGCAGTTCTTC	CASSSTGFNEQFF
TRBV9	.	TRBJ1-4	.	TGTGCCAGCAGCCCTGGACCGAGCAATGAAAAACTGTTTTTT	CASSPGPSNEKLFF
TRBV10-1	.	TRBJ2-3	.	TGCGCCAGCAGTGTCGGGGGGCAACTGGATACGCAGTATTTT	CASSVGGQLDTQYF
TRBV5-1	.	TRBJ2-3	.	TGCGCCAGCACCGGGGTTTTCGATACGCAGTATTTT	CASTGVFDTQYF
TRBV7-9	.	TRBJ1-1	.	TGTGCCAGCAGCTTCCAAGGGGTGAAGGGCACTGAAGCTTTCTTT	CASSFQGVKGTEAFF
TRBV18	.	TRBJ1-1	.	TGTGCCAGCTCACCGACTGGGCGAATCACTGAAGCTTTCTTT	CASSPTGRITEAFF
TRBV11-3	once	TRBJ1-4	.	TGTGCCAGCAGCTGGGACACGGCGAATGAAAAACTGTTTTTT	CASSWDTANEKLFF
TRBV10-1	.	TRBJ2-7	.	TGCGCCAGCAGTGACTGGGGTTCGTACGAGCAGTACTTC	CASSDWGSYEQYF
TRBV27	.	TRBJ2-5	TRBD2	TGTGCCAGCAGACCCATCCGGGGGGTGGAGACCCAGTACTTC	CASRPIRGVETQYF
TRBV27	.	TRBJ1-1	TRBD1	TGTGCCAGCAGTTTAAACAGGGGGGCCACTGAAGCTTTCTTT	CASSLNRGATEAFF
TRBV16	once	TRBJ1-1	.	TGTGCCAGCAGCCAATCGAGGGTGGGAGAAGCTTTCTTT	CASSQSRVGEAFF
TRBV5-6	.	TRBJ2-2	.	TGTGCCAGCAGTAAACAGGCGGTGAACACCGGGGAGCTGTTTTTT	CASSKQAVNTGELFF
TRBV7-8	once	TRBJ1-2	.	TGTGCCAGCAGCGCAAACAGGGAAGGTGGCGGCTACACCTTC	CASSANREGGGYTF
TRBV7-7	.	TRBJ2-3	.	TGTGCCAGCAGCTTAAGTGGGACCACAGATACGCAGTATTTT	CASSLSGTTDTQYF
TRBV7-9	.	TRBJ2-1	TRBD1	TGTGCCAGCAGCTTAAGTTCGACAGGGGTCTACAATGAGCAGTTCTTC	CASSLSSTGVYNEQFF
TRBV6-5	.	TRBJ1-1	.	TGTGCCAGCAGCAAGAGACGAGGCGAAGCTTTCTTT	CASSKRRGEAFF
TRBV5-1	.	TRBJ1-6	.	TGCGCCAGCGCTCTCAACGGGGCTAGCATCTCACCCCTCCACTTT	CASALNGASISPLHF